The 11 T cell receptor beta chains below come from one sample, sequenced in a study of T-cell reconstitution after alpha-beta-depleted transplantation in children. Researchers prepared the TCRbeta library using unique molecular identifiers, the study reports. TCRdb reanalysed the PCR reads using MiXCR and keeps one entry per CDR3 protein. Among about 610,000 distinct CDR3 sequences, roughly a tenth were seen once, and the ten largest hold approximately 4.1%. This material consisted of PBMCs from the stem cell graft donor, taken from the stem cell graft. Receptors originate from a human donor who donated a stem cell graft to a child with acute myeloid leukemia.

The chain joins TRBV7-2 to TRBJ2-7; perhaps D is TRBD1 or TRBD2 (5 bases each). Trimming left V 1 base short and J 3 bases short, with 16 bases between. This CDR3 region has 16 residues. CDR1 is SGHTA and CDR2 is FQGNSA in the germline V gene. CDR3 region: CASSLDGTVVLYEQYF. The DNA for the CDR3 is TGTGCCAGCAGCTTAGACGGGACGGTCGTCCTCTACGAGCAGTACTTC.

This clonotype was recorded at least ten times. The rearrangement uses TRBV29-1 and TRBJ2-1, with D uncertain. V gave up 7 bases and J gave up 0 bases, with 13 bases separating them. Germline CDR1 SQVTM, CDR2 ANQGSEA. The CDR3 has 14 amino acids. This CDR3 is CSGDSFSSYNEQFF. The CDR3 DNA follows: TGCAGCGGGGATTCTTTTAGCTCCTACAATGAGCAGTTCTTC.

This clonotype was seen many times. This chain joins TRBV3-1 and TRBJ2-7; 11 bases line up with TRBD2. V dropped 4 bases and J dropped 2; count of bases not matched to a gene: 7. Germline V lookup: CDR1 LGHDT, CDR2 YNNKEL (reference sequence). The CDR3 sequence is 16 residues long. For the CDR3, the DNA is TGTGCCAGCAGCCGGATAACTAGCGGGAGAGCCTACGAGCAGTACTTC. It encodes CASSRITSGRAYEQYF.

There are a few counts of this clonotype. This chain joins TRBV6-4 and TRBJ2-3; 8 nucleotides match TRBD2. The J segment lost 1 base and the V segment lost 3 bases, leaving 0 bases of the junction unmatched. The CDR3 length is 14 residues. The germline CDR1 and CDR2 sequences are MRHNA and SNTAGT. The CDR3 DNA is TGTGCCAGCAGTGAGACTAGCGGCACAGATACGCAGTATTTT. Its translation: CASSETSGTDTQYF.

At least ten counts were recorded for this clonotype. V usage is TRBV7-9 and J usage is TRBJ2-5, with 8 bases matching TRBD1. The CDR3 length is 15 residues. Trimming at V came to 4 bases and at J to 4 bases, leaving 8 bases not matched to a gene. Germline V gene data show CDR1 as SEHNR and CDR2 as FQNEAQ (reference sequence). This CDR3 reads CASSSIPGTGETQYF. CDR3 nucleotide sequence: TGTGCCAGCAGCTCAATACCCGGGACAGGAGAGACCCAGTACTTC.

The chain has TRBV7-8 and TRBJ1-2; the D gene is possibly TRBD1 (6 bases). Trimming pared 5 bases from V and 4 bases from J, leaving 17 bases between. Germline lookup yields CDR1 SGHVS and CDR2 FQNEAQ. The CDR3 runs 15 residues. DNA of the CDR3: TGTGCCAGCAGCGCTCACCGGACAGACACCTATGGCTACACCTTC. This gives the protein CASSAHRTDTYGYTF. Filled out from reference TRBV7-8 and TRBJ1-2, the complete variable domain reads GAGVSQSPRYKVAKRGQDVALRCDPISGHVSLFWYQQALGQGPEFLTYFQNEAQLDKSGLPSDRFFAERPEGSVSTLKIQRTQQEDSAVYLCASSAHRTDTYGYTFGSGTRLTVV.

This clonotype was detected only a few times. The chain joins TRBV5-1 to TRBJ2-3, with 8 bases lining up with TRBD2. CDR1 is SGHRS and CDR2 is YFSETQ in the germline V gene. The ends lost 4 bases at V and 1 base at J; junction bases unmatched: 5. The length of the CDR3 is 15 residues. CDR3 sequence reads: CASSRTSLGTDTQYF. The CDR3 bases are TGCGCCAGCAGCCGGACTAGCTTGGGCACAGATACGCAGTATTTT. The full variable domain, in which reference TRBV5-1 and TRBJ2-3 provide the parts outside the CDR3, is KAGVTQTPRYLIKTRGQQVTLSCSPISGHRSVSWYQQTPGQGLQFLFEYFSETQRNKGNFPGRFSGRQFSNSRSEMNVSTLELGDSALYLCASSRTSLGTDTQYFGPGTRLTVL.

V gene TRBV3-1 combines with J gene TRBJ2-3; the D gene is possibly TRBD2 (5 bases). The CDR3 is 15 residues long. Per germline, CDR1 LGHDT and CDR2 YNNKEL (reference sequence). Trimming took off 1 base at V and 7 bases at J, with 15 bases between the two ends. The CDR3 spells CASSQASTVANTQYF. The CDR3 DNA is TGTGCCAGCAGCCAAGCGTCTACTGTAGCGAATACGCAGTATTTT.

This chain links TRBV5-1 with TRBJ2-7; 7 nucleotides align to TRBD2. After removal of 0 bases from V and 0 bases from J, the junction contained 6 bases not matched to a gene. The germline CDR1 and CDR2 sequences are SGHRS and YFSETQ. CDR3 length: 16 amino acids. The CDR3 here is CASSLAPGRSSYEQYF. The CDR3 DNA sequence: TGCGCCAGCAGCTTGGCTCCCGGGAGGAGCTCCTACGAGCAGTACTTC.

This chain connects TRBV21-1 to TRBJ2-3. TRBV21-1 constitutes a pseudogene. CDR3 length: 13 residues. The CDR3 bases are TGTGCCAGCAGCATTTGGCGCACAGATACGCAGTATTTT. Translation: CASSIWRTDTQYF.

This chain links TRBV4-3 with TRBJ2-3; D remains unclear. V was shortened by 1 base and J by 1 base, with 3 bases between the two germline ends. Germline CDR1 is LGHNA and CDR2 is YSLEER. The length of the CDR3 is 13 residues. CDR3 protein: CASSQVGTDTQYF. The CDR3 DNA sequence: TGCGCCAGCAGCCAAGTAGGCACAGATACGCAGTATTTT.